The 13 T cell receptor beta chains in this list originate from one sample, sequenced in a study of blood T cells in healthy people across ages. Through a sample-barcoded 5' primer and a J-beta primer mix, a second PCR was run for roughly 7 to 12 cycles. One entry per CDR3 protein, called by TCRdb with MiXCR from the 5' RACE reads. The top ten clones hold about 42% of a sample with 780,000 or so distinct CDR3 sequences, about 48% of them seen once. Material: blood. Receptors were obtained from a man aged 80 or over in good health.

J is TRBJ1-6 and V is TRBV12-3 or TRBV12-4; no reliable D call. This CDR3 spans 13 amino acids. The V and J ends lost 3 bases and 5 bases respectively, with 5 bases between them. CDR3 in amino acids: CASSFKDNSPLHF. CDR3 nucleotide sequence: TGTGCCAGCAGTTTCAAGGATAATTCACCCCTCCACTTT.

The rearrangement joins TRBV9 to TRBJ2-3, with 7 bases matching TRBD1. The CDR3 spans 17 residues. Germline CDR1 reads SGDLS; CDR2 reads YYNGEE. The V segment lost 0 bases and the J segment 6 bases; nucleotides outside the gene matches: 13. The CDR3 bases are TGTGCCAGCAGCGTAGCGAAAGACAGGGCAGTGTGGGATACGCAGTATTTT. Amino acid sequence: CASSVAKDRAVWDTQYF.

This chain uses TRBV7-9 with TRBJ2-5, with 7 bases identical to TRBD2. CDR3 length: 14 residues. Germline CDR1 and CDR2: SEHNR and FQNEAQ (reference sequence). V lost 2 bases and J lost 3; bases outside the gene matches: 3. The DNA for the CDR3 is TGTGCCAGCAGCTTACGTCTAGCGGAAGAGACCCAGTACTTC. Translated: CASSLRLAEETQYF.

The sample holds a few counts of this clonotype. The chain's CDR3 is CASSPRQNSVHEQYF. Here the CDR3 DNA reads TGTGCCAGCAGCCCCCGACAAAACTCGGTACACGAGCAGTACTTC. The chain uses TRBV7-9 and TRBJ2-7; D is ambiguous. The length of the CDR3 is 15 residues. Trimming left V 5 bases short and J 5 bases short, with 19 bases between. Germline-derived CDR1 and CDR2 are SEHNR and FQNEAQ (reference sequence).

This clonotype came up a few times. The chain couples TRBV20-1 to TRBJ2-4; D perhaps matches TRBD2 (6 bases). Near its end, the DNA agrees better with TRBJ2-7, so the J call may be wrong. CDR3 length equals 14 residues. Germline V lookup: CDR1 DFQATT, CDR2 SNEGSKA (reference sequence). The CDR3 DNA reads TGCAGTGCTAGAGGGGACTTCCTGCTGAACGAGCAGTACTTC. It specifies CSARGDFLLNEQYF.

Notes on this clonotype: A junction end diverges from the germline sequence, so it may reflect a read error. The chain recombines TRBV5-1 with TRBJ2-2, with a weak D call TRBD1 (6 bases). The CDR3 is 14 amino acids. Germline loops: CDR1 SGHRS, CDR2 YFSETQ. In DNA form, the CDR3 reads TGCGTCAGCAGCATACAGGGAAAAACCGGGGAGCTGTTTTTT. Amino acids: CVSSIQGKTGELFF.

The chain joins TRBV9 to TRBJ2-6; 10 nucleotides agree with TRBD1. CDR3 length equals 19 residues. Per germline, CDR1 SGDLS and CDR2 YYNGEE. V shed 3 bases, J shed 1 base, and the junction held 10 bases outside the gene matches. DNA of the CDR3: TGTGCCAGCAGCGACCAAAACCGGGACAGGGGTTCTGGGGCCAACGTCCTGACTTTC. It yields the protein CASSDQNRDRGSGANVLTF.

The rearrangement links TRBV14 to TRBJ2-1, with a weak D call TRBD2 (6 bases). This CDR3 region has 13 residues. Germline loops: CDR1 SGHDN, CDR2 FVKESK. V lost 2 bases to trimming and J lost 9 bases, with 11 bases between them. The CDR3 reads CASSQLPGSEQFF. DNA of the CDR3: TGTGCCAGCAGCCAACTGCCCGGGAGTGAGCAGTTCTTC. Looking up the rest from reference TRBV14 and TRBJ2-1 gives the full variable domain: EAGVTQFPSHSVIEKGQTVTLRCDPISGHDNLYWYRRVMGKEIKFLLHFVKESKQDESGMPNNRFLAERTGGTYSTLKVQPAELEDSGVYFCASSQLPGSEQFFGPGTRLTVL.

V gene TRBV12-3 or TRBV12-4 combines with J gene TRBJ2-3, with TRBD2 matching 8 bases. The CDR3 spans 16 residues. Trimming took 4 bases from V and 14 from J; bases not matched to a gene: 20. CDR3 sequence (DNA): TGTGCCAGCAGTTCACCCAGCGGGAGACTGCACAGATACGCGTATTTT. Encoded protein: CASSSPSGRLHRYAYF.

This clonotype appeared a few times. This chain joins TRBV29-1 and TRBJ1-2; no firm D call. Trimming shortened V by 5 bases and J by 5 bases, and 12 bases separated the two germline ends. This CDR3 region has 12 residues. Germline CDR1 is SQVTM and CDR2 is ANQGSEA. CDR3 protein: CSVYESRYGYTF. The CDR3 DNA reads as TGCAGCGTTTATGAGTCCCGATATGGCTACACCTTC.

This clonotype was seen only a few times. A much larger clonotype is one base distant, so this may be a read error. The chain couples TRBV27 to TRBJ2-4; TRBD1 agrees at 8 bases. Matching the DNA end better, TRBJ2-7 makes the J call doubtful. CDR1 and CDR2 (germline): MNHEY, SMNVEV (reference sequence). The CDR3 is 14 residues long. This CDR3 is CASRLTGETYEQYF. The CDR3 coding sequence is TGTGCCAGCAGGCTGACAGGGGAGACGTACGAGCAGTACTTC.

There are many counts of this clonotype. The chain uses TRBV7-2 and TRBJ2-7; no clear D. The germline V and J ends were trimmed by 1 base and 2 bases, with 9 bases remaining between them. The CDR3 spans 14 residues. The germline gives CDR1 SGHTA, CDR2 FQGNSA. DNA for the CDR3: TGTGCCAGCAGCTTAGGAGGCCTCCCCTACGAGCAGTACTTC. Residues: CASSLGGLPYEQYF.

The V call is TRBV2, the J call TRBJ1-1; D uncertain. Deletions cut 2 bases from V and 1 base from J, with 8 bases between. Germline CDR1 and CDR2: SNHLY and FYNNEI. The CDR3 is 14 amino acids. CDR3 bases: TGTGCCAGCAGTGAAAACCTACCGAACACTGAAGCTTTCTTT. Protein sequence: CASSENLPNTEAFF.